There are many counts of the clone carrying this T cell receptor (beta chain). This sample is part of a study of Graves' ophthalmopathy and Graves' hyperthyroidism. RNA transcripts were the source from which TCR beta CDR3 regions were amplified. Investigators did first-round RT-PCR with HTBI primers, then second-round multiplex PCR. Via MiXCR, TCRdb re-called the multiplex PCR reads, giving one row per CDR3 protein. The sample records about 380,000 distinct CDR3 sequences, approximately 15% being singletons. CDR1 and CDR2 (germline): MNHEY, SVGEGT. This CDR3 is 14 amino acids long. Trimming took off 2 bases at V and 3 bases at J, with 10 bases between the two ends.

This TCR came from a woman aged 18-29 years with stable Graves' hyperthyroidism. The chain joins TRBV6-2 or TRBV6-3 to TRBJ1-1, with D perhaps matching TRBD1 (5 bases). Material for sequencing was peripheral blood. CDR3 region: CASSYRGGDTEAFF. The CDR3 nucleotides read TGTGCCAGCAGTTACAGGGGAGGAGACACTGAAGCTTTCTTT.